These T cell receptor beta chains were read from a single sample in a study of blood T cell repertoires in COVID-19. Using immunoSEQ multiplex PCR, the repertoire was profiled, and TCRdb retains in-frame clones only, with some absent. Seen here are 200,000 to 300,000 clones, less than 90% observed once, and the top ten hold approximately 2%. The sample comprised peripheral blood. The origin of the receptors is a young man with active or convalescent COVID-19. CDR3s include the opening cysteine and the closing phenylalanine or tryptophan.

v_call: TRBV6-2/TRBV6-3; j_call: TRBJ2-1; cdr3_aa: CASSYHAGGLDQEQFF
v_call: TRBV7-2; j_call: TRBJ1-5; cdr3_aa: CASSLGTQNWPQHF
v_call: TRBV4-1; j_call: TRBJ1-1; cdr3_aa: CASSQDIGRGVNTEAFF
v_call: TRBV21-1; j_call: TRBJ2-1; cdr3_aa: CASSNGEASGHNEQFF
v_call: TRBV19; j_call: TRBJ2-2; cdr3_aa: CASSPSGGTGELFF
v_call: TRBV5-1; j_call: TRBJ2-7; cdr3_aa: CASSYGDRTYEQYF
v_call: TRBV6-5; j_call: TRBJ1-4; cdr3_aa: CASSRTDRPNEKLFF
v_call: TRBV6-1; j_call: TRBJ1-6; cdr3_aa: CASSAHRLSSYNSPLHF
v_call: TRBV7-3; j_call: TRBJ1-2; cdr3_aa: CASSLSPGHVYGYTF
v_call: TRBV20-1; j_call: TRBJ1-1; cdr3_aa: CSASWGLEAFF
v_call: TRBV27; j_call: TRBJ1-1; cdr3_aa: CASSLRTGPPFF
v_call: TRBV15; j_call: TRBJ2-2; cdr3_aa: CATSPGTGGATGELFF
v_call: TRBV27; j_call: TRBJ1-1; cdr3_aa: CASSLSAGFAKAFF
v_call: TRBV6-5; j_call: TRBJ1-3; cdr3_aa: CASSRQGNTIYF
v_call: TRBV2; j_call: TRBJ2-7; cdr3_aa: CASSEGQGAYEQYF
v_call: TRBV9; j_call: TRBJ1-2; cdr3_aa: CASSPPDQGWSGYTF
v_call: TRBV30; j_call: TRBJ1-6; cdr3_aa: CAWSVTGGPYNSPLHF
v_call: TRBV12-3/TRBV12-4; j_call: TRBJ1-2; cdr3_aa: CASSFGGDGYTF
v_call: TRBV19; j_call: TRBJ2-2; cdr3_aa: CASSTLAGVPNSGNTGELFF
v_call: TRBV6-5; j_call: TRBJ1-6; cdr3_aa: CASSYSRGQGHSPLHF
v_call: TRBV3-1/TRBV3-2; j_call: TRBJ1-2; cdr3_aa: CASSQDDATDYGYTF
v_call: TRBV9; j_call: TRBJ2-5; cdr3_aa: CASSVPGETQYF
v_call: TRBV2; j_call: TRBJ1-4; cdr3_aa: CASRGPNEKLFF
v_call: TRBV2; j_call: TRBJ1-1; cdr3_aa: CASILGAEAFF
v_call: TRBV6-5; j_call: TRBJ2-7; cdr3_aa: CASSQGFEAYEQYF
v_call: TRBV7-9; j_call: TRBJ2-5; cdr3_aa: CASSARTSGGSYQETQYF
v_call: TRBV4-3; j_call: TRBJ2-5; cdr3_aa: CASSQDRWEAQYF
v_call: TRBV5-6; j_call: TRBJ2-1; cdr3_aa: CASSPLNNLVSYNEQFF
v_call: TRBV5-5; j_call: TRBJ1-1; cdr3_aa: CASSPRDGTEAFF
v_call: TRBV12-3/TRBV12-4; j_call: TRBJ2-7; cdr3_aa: CASSRDRAYEQYF
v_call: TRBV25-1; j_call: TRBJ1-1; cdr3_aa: CASSDLRLGEAFF
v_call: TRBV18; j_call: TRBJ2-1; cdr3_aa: CASSAGQGAYNEQFF
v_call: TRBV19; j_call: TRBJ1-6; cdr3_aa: CASTLMSGSLNNSPLHF
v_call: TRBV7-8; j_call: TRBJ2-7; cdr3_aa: CASSFNAGGLGYEQYF
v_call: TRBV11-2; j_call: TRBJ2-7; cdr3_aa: CASSTPEGSTYEQYF